Each of the 23 T cell receptor beta chains below was sequenced from the same sample in a study of blood T cell repertoires in COVID-19. Profiled with immunoSEQ multiplex PCR; TCRdb holds only in-frame clones, not every one. This sample has some 53,000 clones, with about nine tenths found just once. Sequenced input: peripheral blood. These receptors originate from a man between 70 and 80 years old with acute or convalescent COVID-19.

CDR3 amino acids: CASSQGQFSNTGELFF. The CDR3 coding sequence is TGCGCCAGCAGCCAGGGACAGTTTTCGAACACCGGGGAGCTGTTTTTT. The rearrangement joins TRBV4-1 to TRBJ2-2, with TRBD1 matching 7 bases. The germline V gene encodes CDR1 MGHRA and CDR2 YSYEKL. Trimming cost V 3 bases and J 0 bases; bases outside gene matches: 4. The length of the CDR3 is 16 residues.

This clone appeared once. V usage is TRBV3-1 (or the pseudogene TRBV3-2) and J usage is TRBJ2-3; the D is unclear. The CDR3 extends over 15 amino acids. Germline lookup yields CDR1 LGHDT and CDR2 YNNKEL (reference sequence). V lost 4 bases and J 0 bases, leaving 11 bases between the germline ends. The CDR3 region has the DNA TGTGCCAGCAGCCTTACGACAAGTAGCACAGATACGCAGTATTTT. Its protein is CASSLTTSSTDTQYF.

The rearrangement links TRBV7-2 to TRBJ2-7; 12 positions match TRBD2. The CDR3 has 17 residues. In germline, CDR1 is SGHTA, CDR2 FQGNSA. Trimming removed 4 bases from V and 1 base from J; junction bases left unmatched: 8. The CDR3 DNA is TGTGCCAGCAGCTCGACTAGCGGGAGTACGAGTTCCTACGAGCAGTACTTC. Its protein product is CASSSTSGSTSSYEQYF. Full variable domain (missing parts from reference TRBV7-2 and TRBJ2-7): GAGVSQSPSNKVTEKGKDVELRCDPISGHTALYWYRQSLGQGLEFLIYFQGNSAPDKSGLPSDRFSAERTGGSVSTLTIQRTQQEDSAVYLCASSSTSGSTSSYEQYFGPGTRLTVT.

The rearrangement uses TRBV6-2 or TRBV6-3 and TRBJ1-2; tentative D call: TRBD1 (6 bases). V gave up 5 bases and J gave up 7 bases, with 11 bases separating them. The length of the CDR3 is 12 residues. Germline CDR1 reads MNHEY; CDR2 reads SVGEGT. The CDR3 sequence is CASSHRAGGYTF. In DNA form, the CDR3 reads TGTGCCAGCAGTCACAGGGCAGGTGGCTACACCTTC.

The chain combines TRBV11-3 with TRBJ2-1, with TRBD2 matching over 9 bases. The length of the CDR3 is 15 residues. V lost 4 bases and J lost 2; bases outside the gene matches: 3. In germline, CDR1 is SGHNT, CDR2 YENEEA. This CDR3 reads CASSSPSGAYNEQFF. DNA of the CDR3: TGTGCCAGCAGCTCGCCTAGCGGGGCCTACAATGAGCAGTTCTTC.

There are a few counts of this clone. This chain joins TRBV19 and TRBJ1-6, with 7 bases identical to TRBD1. The CDR3 loop spans 16 amino acids. Germline CDR1 is LNHDA and CDR2 is SQIVND (reference sequence). Trimming at V came to 5 bases and at J to 9 bases, leaving 13 bases not matched to a gene. Here the CDR3 reads CASSSLEGTEGSPLHF. In nucleotides, the CDR3 is TGTGCCAGTAGTTCCCTCGAGGGGACAGAGGGTTCACCCCTCCACTTT.

V is TRBV18 and J is TRBJ1-1, with 7 bases lining up with TRBD1. With 2 bases clipped from V and 0 bases from J, the junction kept 12 bases outside the gene matches. This CDR3 spans 18 amino acids. Germline V gene sequence: CDR1 KGHSH, CDR2 LQKENI. CDR3 sequence: CASSPFALTGNMNTEAFF. CDR3 DNA sequence: TGTGCCAGCTCACCATTTGCCCTGACAGGGAACATGAACACTGAAGCTTTCTTT.

The gene calls are TRBV2 and TRBJ1-2, with D possibly TRBD1 on 5 matching bases. Per germline, CDR1 SNHLY and CDR2 FYNNEI. There are 14 residues in the CDR3. Trimming removed 7 bases from V and 1 base from J, with 13 bases in between. The DNA of the CDR3 is TGTGCCAGCATCCCAGGGAGGGGTAACTATGGCTACACCTTC. This gives the protein CASIPGRGNYGYTF.

V usage is TRBV6-2 or TRBV6-3 and J usage is TRBJ1-2; TRBD1 agrees at 7 bases. The germline V gene has CDR1 MNHEY and CDR2 SVGEGT. This CDR3 comprises 15 residues. V gave up 2 bases and J gave up 5 bases; unmatched junction bases: 8. CDR3 sequence: CASSYPGTAAYGYTF. CDR3 in DNA: TGTGCCAGCAGTTACCCCGGGACAGCGGCATATGGCTACACCTTC.

The chain employs TRBV12-3 or TRBV12-4 and TRBJ2-3; 9 bases align to TRBD2. V dropped 5 bases and J dropped 9; count of bases not matched to a gene: 3. The CDR3 loop spans 12 amino acids. The CDR3 DNA reads as TGTGCCAGCAGTCCGACTAGCGGCACGCAGTATTTT. Protein sequence: CASSPTSGTQYF.

This rearrangement joins TRBV6-2 or TRBV6-3 to TRBJ1-5; D is unresolved. Germline V gene lookup returns CDR1 MNHEY and CDR2 SVGEGT. The CDR3 is made up of 13 amino acids. The germline V and J ends were trimmed by 4 bases and 7 bases, with 11 bases remaining between them. The CDR3 loop reads CASSSRVEQPQHF. As DNA, the CDR3 is TGTGCCAGCAGTTCCCGGGTCGAGCAGCCCCAGCATTTT.

Concerning this clone: The junction departs from the called germline gene at one end, perhaps through a read error. The V and J genes are TRBV7-7 and TRBJ2-2, with D maybe TRBD1 (5 bases). The CDR3 loop spans 14 amino acids. Germline V CDR1 and CDR2: SSHAT, FNYEAQ (reference sequence). The CDR3 loop is CASSSQAGIGELFF. The CDR3 coding sequence is TGTGCTAGCAGCTCCCAGGCAGGGATCGGGGAGCTGTTTTTT.

The V call is TRBV7-2, the J call TRBJ2-5; weak D call: TRBD2 (6 bases). The CDR3 length is 15 residues. The germline gives CDR1 SGHTA, CDR2 FQGNSA. V lost 5 bases to trimming and J lost 0 bases, with 13 bases between them. The CDR3 region is CASSVIRDYQETQYF. CDR3 DNA: TGTGCCAGCAGCGTCATCCGGGACTACCAAGAGACCCAGTACTTC.

The CDR3 region has the DNA TGTGCCAGCAATCGGGACAGAACAGGAAACACCATATATTTT. Translating gives CASNRDRTGNTIYF. The chain uses TRBV2 and TRBJ1-3, with 7 bases matching TRBD1. V was pared by 7 bases and J by 4 bases, with 7 bases of the junction left unmatched. The germline V gene encodes CDR1 SNHLY and CDR2 FYNNEI. The CDR3 totals 14 residues.

This clone has more than one count but fewer than ten. V is TRBV7-8 and J is TRBJ2-7; no clear D. The CDR3 is 11 amino acids. The germline V gene encodes CDR1 SGHVS and CDR2 FQNEAQ. The V end lost 4 bases, the J end lost 4 bases, and 5 bases lay between the germline ends. The CDR3 bases are TGTGCCAGCAGCTCACTTTACGAGCAGTACTTC. It yields the protein CASSSLYEQYF. Looking up the rest from reference TRBV7-8 and TRBJ2-7 gives the full variable domain: GAGVSQSPRYKVAKRGQDVALRCDPISGHVSLFWYQQALGQGPEFLTYFQNEAQLDKSGLPSDRFFAERPEGSVSTLKIQRTQQEDSAVYLCASSSLYEQYFGPGTRLTVT.

The chain joins TRBV12-3 or TRBV12-4 to TRBJ1-5, with D unresolved. The CDR3 is made up of 13 amino acids. The ends were cut back, 6 bases at V and 3 bases at J, with 9 bases in the middle. The DNA for the CDR3 is TGTGCCAGCAGCCCGGGAGACAATCAGCCCCAGCATTTT. Translation gives CASSPGDNQPQHF.

The chain links TRBV19 to TRBJ1-5; 8 bases map to TRBD1. This CDR3 contains 19 residues. V lost 2 bases to trimming and J lost 0 bases; unmatched junction nucleotides: 12. Germline assignment: CDR1 LNHDA and CDR2 SQIVND (reference sequence). CDR3 amino acids: CASSIRALGDRGSNQPQHF. The CDR3 DNA reads as TGTGCCAGTAGTATACGGGCCTTGGGAGACAGGGGTAGCAATCAGCCCCAGCATTTT.

CDR3 loop: CASARSLATSTDTQYF. The CDR3 coding sequence is TGTGCCTCCGCTAGGTCACTAGCGACCAGCACAGATACGCAGTATTTT. V gene TRBV30 combines with J gene TRBJ2-3; 7 nucleotides match TRBD2. V gave up 7 bases and J gave up 0 bases; unmatched junction bases: 13. The CDR3 is 16 amino acids. CDR1 is GTSNPN and CDR2 is SVGIG in the germline V gene (reference sequence).

This sequence joins TRBV5-1 and TRBJ2-2; D may be TRBD1 (6 bases). The V end lost 3 bases, the J end lost 2 bases, and 11 bases lay between the germline ends. CDR3 length: 15 amino acids. The germline gives CDR1 SGHRS, CDR2 YFSETQ. The DNA for the CDR3 is TGCGCCAGCAGCTGGACAGTCGGTAACACCGGGGAGCTGTTTTTT. This gives the protein CASSWTVGNTGELFF. Looking up the rest from reference TRBV5-1 and TRBJ2-2 gives the full variable domain: KAGVTQTPRYLIKTRGQQVTLSCSPISGHRSVSWYQQTPGQGLQFLFEYFSETQRNKGNFPGRFSGRQFSNSRSEMNVSTLELGDSALYLCASSWTVGNTGELFFGEGSRLTVL.

The genes are TRBV5-1 and TRBJ1-1; no definite D call. The CDR3 sequence is 15 residues long. V was trimmed by 1 base and J by 5 bases, leaving 15 bases between them. Per the germline V gene, CDR1 is SGHRS and CDR2 is YFSETQ. CDR3 amino acids: CASSLMEGGKTEAFF. The CDR3 nucleotides read TGCGCCAGCAGCTTGATGGAGGGAGGGAAGACTGAAGCTTTCTTT.

DNA of the CDR3: TGTGCCAGCAGCTTAAACAGTTACACAGATACGCAGTATTTT. It specifies CASSLNSYTDTQYF. The gene calls are TRBV7-9 and TRBJ2-3; D is undetermined. In germline, CDR1 is SEHNR, CDR2 FQNEAQ (reference sequence). The length of the CDR3 is 14 residues. With 2 bases removed from V and 2 bases from J, the gap between germline ends came to 8 bases.

The V call is TRBV6-6, the J call TRBJ1-1; D uncertain. The CDR3 runs 11 residues. Germline V lookup: CDR1 MNHNY, CDR2 SVGAGI (reference sequence). The germline V and J ends were trimmed by 5 bases and 5 bases, with 6 bases remaining between them. CDR3 region: CASSGRTEAFF. The CDR3 DNA reads TGTGCCAGCAGTGGTCGGACTGAAGCTTTCTTT.

Only a few counts were recorded for this clone. The chain combines TRBV14 with TRBJ2-1, with 12 bases that match TRBD2. V lost 1 base and J lost 6; bases outside the gene matches: 13. The CDR3 spans 19 residues. Per the germline V gene, CDR1 is SGHDN and CDR2 is FVKESK. This CDR3 reads CASSQVHLAGGPLPNEQFF. The DNA for the CDR3 is TGTGCCAGCAGCCAAGTCCACCTAGCGGGGGGGCCCCTCCCCAATGAGCAGTTCTTC. Using reference TRBV14 and TRBJ2-1 for the parts outside the CDR3, the full variable domain is EAGVTQFPSHSVIEKGQTVTLRCDPISGHDNLYWYRRVMGKEIKFLLHFVKESKQDESGMPNNRFLAERTGGTYSTLKVQPAELEDSGVYFCASSQVHLAGGPLPNEQFFGPGTRLTVL.